The present entry profiles one T cell receptor beta chain with its context. TCRdb's table, derived via immunoSEQ multiplex PCR, lists solely in-frame clones and lacks some. The sample shows about 310,000 clones, around 87% of them seen only once. This record comes from a study of blood T cell repertoires in COVID-19. Germline V gene lookup returns CDR1 SEHNR and CDR2 FQNEAQ (reference sequence). Trimming removed 5 bases from V and 2 bases from J; junction bases left unmatched: 5. This CDR3 has 16 amino acids. V usage is TRBV7-9 and J usage is TRBJ1-5, with 11 bases aligning to TRBD1. Sequencing input: PBMCs or T cells enriched from blood (not recorded which). This clonotype originated in a woman under 30 with acute COVID-19. CDR3 DNA: TGTGCCAGCAGCAAGGGACAGGGGGTGGGCAATCAGCCCCAGCATTTT. Translated: CASSKGQGVGNQPQHF.